The 30 T cell receptor beta chains given below trace back to one sample, sequenced in a study of T cell responses to AZD1222 COVID-19 vaccine. Repertoires were generated with immunoSEQ multiplex PCR, while TCRdb's copy carries only in-frame clones and drops some. The table lists some 130,000 clones, around 90% of them singletons. Material: peripheral blood, obtained on day 0 of AZD1222 vaccination. The receptors come from an adult in good health.

Only a few counts were recorded for this clone. The chain links TRBV12-3 or TRBV12-4 to TRBJ1-1; weak D call: TRBD1 (5 bases). V was clipped by 5 bases and J by 1 base, with 8 bases between them. CDR3 length equals 13 residues. DNA for the CDR3: TGTGCCAGCAGTCCGCAGGGGAACACTGAAGCTTTCTTT. It translates to CASSPQGNTEAFF.

This rearrangement joins TRBV18 to TRBJ1-2; weak D call: TRBD1 (6 bases). The CDR3 has 16 residues. V was cut by 3 bases and J by 7 bases, with 21 bases left in between. The germline CDR1 and CDR2 sequences are KGHSH and LQKENI. The CDR3 coding sequence is TGTGCCAGCTCACCCCTCCGGGGGGGCGGGTCCATTGGCTACACCTTC. Its protein is CASSPLRGGGSIGYTF. Filled out from reference TRBV18 and TRBJ1-2, the complete variable domain reads NAGVMQNPRHLVRRRGQEARLRCSPMKGHSHVYWYRQLPEEGLKFMVYLQKENIIDESGMPKERFSAEFPKEGPSILRIQQVVRGDSAAYFCASSPLRGGGSIGYTFGSGTRLTVV.

The chain couples TRBV15 to TRBJ1-2; D ambiguous. Germline V gives CDR1 LNHNV, CDR2 YYDKDF (reference sequence). The CDR3 has 14 amino acids. V was cut by 5 bases and J by 4 bases, with 14 bases left in between. The CDR3 spells CATSPPVAPYGYTF. The CDR3 coding sequence is TGTGCCACCAGCCCCCCAGTAGCCCCCTATGGCTACACCTTC. The entire variable domain, with the rest obtained from reference TRBV15 and TRBJ1-2, is as follows: DAMVIQNPRYQVTQFGKPVTLSCSQTLNHNVMYWYQQKSSQAPKLLFHYYDKDFNNEADTPDNFQSRRPNTSFCFLDIRSPGLGDTAMYLCATSPPVAPYGYTFGSGTRLTVV.

This clone has more than one count but fewer than ten. The J gene is TRBJ1-6, the V gene TRBV27, with D uncertain. There are 16 residues in the CDR3. V was shortened by 4 bases and J by 0 bases, with 10 bases between the two germline ends. Germline-derived CDR1 and CDR2 are MNHEY and SMNVEV (reference sequence). The chain's CDR3 is CASSSSSGSYNSPLHF. DNA for the CDR3: TGTGCCAGCAGTTCATCATCCGGCTCCTATAATTCACCCCTCCACTTT.

The V and J genes are TRBV6-2 or TRBV6-3 and TRBJ2-7; D gene uncertain. Germline V CDR1 and CDR2: MNHEY, SVGEGT. The V and J ends lost 5 bases and 2 bases respectively, with 10 bases between them. The CDR3 consists of 13 residues. The CDR3 DNA follows: TGTGCCAGCAGTCTAGAATTTACCTACGAGCAGTACTTC. Its protein product is CASSLEFTYEQYF.

The rearrangement links TRBV11-2 to TRBJ2-1; TRBD1 matches 8 bases. V lost 5 bases, J lost 7 bases, and 16 bases stayed unmatched. Looked up from germline, CDR1 is SGHAT and CDR2 is FQNNGV. The CDR3 runs 17 residues. This CDR3 is CASSPRTGSYILNEQFF. Here the CDR3 DNA reads TGTGCCAGCAGCCCTCGGACAGGGTCATATATATTGAATGAGCAGTTCTTC.

The chain links TRBV7-8 to TRBJ2-7; weak D call: TRBD1 (5 bases). From germline, CDR1 is SGHVS and CDR2 FQNEAQ. Trimming removed 2 bases at V and 3 bases at J, with 8 bases between. The CDR3 sequence is 13 residues long. CDR3 sequence (DNA): TGTGCCAGCAGCTTACGACAGAGCTACGAGCAGTACTTC. It specifies CASSLRQSYEQYF.

The genes are TRBV30 and TRBJ2-1; 11 nucleotides agree with TRBD2. The trim removed 0 bases at V and 4 bases at J, leaving 2 bases unmatched. Germline V gives CDR1 GTSNPN, CDR2 SVGIG (reference sequence). CDR3 length: 15 residues. DNA of the CDR3: TGTGCCTGGAGTGTCGGGACTAGCGGTTACAATGAGCAGTTCTTC. Encoded protein: CAWSVGTSGYNEQFF.

The chain links TRBV28 to TRBJ2-7; D is possibly TRBD1 or TRBD2 (5 bases each). This CDR3 spans 16 amino acids. Germline V gives CDR1 MDHEN, CDR2 SYDVKM. The V and J ends lost 2 bases and 0 bases respectively, with 14 bases between them. The CDR3 is CASSLKLGEGSYEQYF. The CDR3 region has the DNA TGTGCCAGCAGTTTAAAATTGGGGGAAGGCTCCTACGAGCAGTACTTC.

This rearrangement joins TRBV19 to TRBJ1-2; the match to TRBD1 covers 8 bases. The length of the CDR3 is 15 residues. V shed 6 bases, J shed 4 bases, and the junction held 10 bases outside the gene matches. Per germline, CDR1 LNHDA and CDR2 SQIVND (reference sequence). The CDR3 is CASRRSPGGSYGYTF. CDR3 bases: TGTGCCAGTAGAAGATCCCCAGGGGGCAGCTATGGCTACACCTTC.

The chain has TRBV5-1 and TRBJ2-5, with D tentatively TRBD1 (6 bases). The germline V and J ends were trimmed by 4 bases and 3 bases, with 22 bases remaining between them. The CDR3 is made up of 17 amino acids. CDR1 and CDR2 (germline): SGHRS, YFSETQ. For the CDR3, the DNA is TGCGCCAGCAGCAAACTACCCACAGGGTCGGTCGAAGAGACCCAGTACTTC. It codes for CASSKLPTGSVEETQYF.

Concerning this clone: The sample has other DNA sequences that encode this CDR3 too. V is TRBV5-1 and J is TRBJ2-1; D is undetermined. Looked up from germline, CDR1 is SGHRS and CDR2 is YFSETQ. The CDR3 sequence is 12 residues long. V was cut by 0 bases and J by 5 bases, with 3 bases left in between. This CDR3 is CASSLADNEQFF. Here the CDR3 DNA reads TGCGCCAGCAGCTTGGCAGACAATGAGCAGTTCTTC.

V usage is TRBV27 and J usage is TRBJ1-1, with 10 bases matching TRBD1. The CDR3 has 13 residues. Germline CDR1 MNHEY, CDR2 SMNVEV (reference sequence). After removal of 10 bases from V and 4 bases from J, the junction contained 6 bases not matched to a gene. Here the CDR3 DNA reads TGTGCCACCCGGACAGGGGGGAGCACTGAAGCTTTCTTT. Amino acids: CATRTGGSTEAFF.

This clone was seen just once. The chain carries TRBV18 and TRBJ1-4; D is unresolved. V shed 6 bases and J shed 7 bases, with 15 bases lying between them. Looked up from germline, CDR1 is KGHSH and CDR2 is LQKENI. The CDR3 loop spans 14 amino acids. DNA of the CDR3: TGTGCCAGCTCGGGCGTGATTGGAATTGAAAAACTGTTTTTT. Translation gives CASSGVIGIEKLFF.

This sequence joins TRBV11-2 and TRBJ2-7; 10 bases line up with TRBD1. CDR3 length: 19 amino acids. The germline CDR1 and CDR2 sequences are SGHAT and FQNNGV. V was pared by 5 bases and J by 2 bases, with 18 bases of the junction left unmatched. CDR3 protein: CASSPHPRPTGGAPYEQYF. Written as DNA, the CDR3 is TGTGCCAGCAGCCCCCACCCGCGCCCGACAGGGGGCGCGCCCTACGAGCAGTACTTC.

This chain links TRBV7-7 with TRBJ1-5; a possible D gene is TRBD1 (6 bases). Trimming removed 5 bases at V and 6 bases at J, with 11 bases between. Germline CDR1 SSHAT, CDR2 FNYEAQ (reference sequence). CDR3 length: 13 amino acids. The CDR3 here is CASSRGFSQPQHF. DNA of the CDR3: TGTGCCAGCAGCAGGGGGTTCAGTCAGCCCCAGCATTTT.

The V gene is TRBV7-9, the J gene TRBJ2-1; TRBD1 agrees at 8 bases. Unmatched junction bases numbered 9, after V lost 5 bases and J lost 6 bases. This CDR3 has 15 residues. Germline loops: CDR1 SEHNR, CDR2 FQNEAQ (reference sequence). CDR3 protein: CASSPPGQVLNEQFF. In DNA form, the CDR3 reads TGTGCCAGCAGCCCCCCGGGACAGGTACTCAATGAGCAGTTCTTC.

This clone came up a few times. The V call is TRBV30, the J call TRBJ1-5; TRBD1 matches 7 bases. CDR1 is GTSNPN, CDR2 SVGIG, per germline (reference sequence). CDR3 length: 15 residues. V was pared by 5 bases and J by 1 base, with 8 bases of the junction left unmatched. DNA of the CDR3: TGTGCCTGGGGGGCGACGACAGGGAGCAATCAGCCCCAGCATTTT. The encoded protein is CAWGATTGSNQPQHF.

This chain links TRBV15 with TRBJ2-5, with TRBD2 identical over 8 bases. After removal of 0 bases from V and 7 bases from J, the junction contained 7 bases not matched to a gene. The CDR3 loop spans 15 amino acids. Germline V CDR1 and CDR2: LNHNV, YYDKDF (reference sequence). Here the CDR3 DNA reads TGTGCCACCAGCAGAGATCTGTCGCTAGCGGGGACCCAGTACTTC. Amino acids: CATSRDLSLAGTQYF.

The rearrangement joins TRBV6-2 or TRBV6-3 to TRBJ1-1; D remains unclear. Germline V CDR1 and CDR2: MNHEY, SVGEGT. With 0 bases removed from V and 5 bases from J, the gap between germline ends came to 13 bases. The CDR3 contains 15 residues. CDR3 protein: CASSYSFGPGTEAFF. In DNA, the CDR3 is TGTGCCAGCAGTTACTCATTCGGGCCGGGGACTGAAGCTTTCTTT.

The genes are TRBV24-1 and TRBJ2-2; the match to TRBD1 covers 7 bases. After removal of 1 base from V and 3 bases from J, the junction contained 1 base not matched to a gene. Germline V gene sequence: CDR1 KGHDR, CDR2 SFDVKD. The length of the CDR3 is 15 residues. Here the CDR3 DNA reads TGTGCCACCAGTGATTTCAGGGGGTACACCGGGGAGCTGTTTTTT. This translates into CATSDFRGYTGELFF.

There are a few counts of this clone. V and J are TRBV19 and TRBJ1-4, with 9 bases that match TRBD1. The V segment lost 5 bases and the J segment 4 bases; nucleotides outside the gene matches: 2. This CDR3 region has 14 residues. Germline CDR1 and CDR2: LNHDA and SQIVND (reference sequence). The CDR3, as DNA: TGTGCCAGTAGTGTGACAGGGGGTAATGAAAAACTGTTTTTT. Amino acid sequence: CASSVTGGNEKLFF.

The chain employs TRBV6-5 and TRBJ2-4; 10 nucleotides align to TRBD2. The CDR3 consists of 14 residues. CDR1 is MNHEY, CDR2 SVGAGI, per germline. The V segment lost 7 bases and the J segment 4 bases; nucleotides outside the gene matches: 4. CDR3 nucleotides: TGTGCCAGCACTACACTAGCGGGGAAAAACATTCAGTACTTC. Translation: CASTTLAGKNIQYF.

The rearrangement links TRBV7-2 to TRBJ2-2; 8 bases align to TRBD1. J was trimmed by 6 bases and V by 6 bases; bases with no gene match: 12. This CDR3 comprises 16 residues. Germline loops: CDR1 SGHTA, CDR2 FQGNSA. Here the CDR3 reads CASRPQDRVGSGELFF. The CDR3 nucleotides are TGTGCCAGCAGACCACAGGACAGGGTGGGGTCCGGGGAGCTGTTTTTT.

The rearrangement links TRBV19 to TRBJ2-7; either TRBD1 or TRBD2 may fit D (5 bases each). This CDR3 has 14 residues. V shed 3 bases and J shed 1 base, with 10 bases lying between them. The germline gives CDR1 LNHDA, CDR2 SQIVND (reference sequence). The CDR3 here is CASSMPGRSYEQYF. The CDR3 DNA is TGTGCCAGTAGTATGCCGGGACGGTCCTACGAGCAGTACTTC.

CDR3 nucleotide sequence: TGCGCCAGCAGCTTAAAGGACAGTATCTACGAGCAGTACTTC. It specifies CASSLKDSIYEQYF. The genes are TRBV5-1 and TRBJ2-7; maybe TRBD1 (6 bases). The germline CDR1 and CDR2 sequences are SGHRS and YFSETQ. V was shortened by 2 bases and J by 3 bases, with 12 bases between the two germline ends. This CDR3 contains 14 residues.

The chain recombines TRBV7-6 with TRBJ2-7; 9 bases line up with TRBD1. Germline CDR1 reads SGHVS; CDR2 reads FNYEAQ. CDR3 length equals 17 residues. Trimming at V came to 1 base and at J to 6 bases, leaving 13 bases not matched to a gene. The CDR3 loop reads CASSLVVGQGRQTEQYF. CDR3 coding DNA: TGTGCCAGCAGCTTAGTAGTGGGACAGGGACGGCAAACCGAGCAGTACTTC.

In this sample, this clone turned up a few times. V is TRBV6-5 and J is TRBJ2-1, with D perhaps matching TRBD2 (5 bases). The CDR3 totals 13 residues. The germline gives CDR1 MNHEY, CDR2 SVGAGI. V was cut by 8 bases and J by 5 bases, with 13 bases left in between. CDR3 DNA sequence: TGTGCCAGCCTAGGACTCGCCGACAATGAGCAGTTCTTC. Translating gives CASLGLADNEQFF.

The V and J genes are TRBV6-2 or TRBV6-3 and TRBJ1-5; D is possibly TRBD1 (6 bases). Germline CDR1 reads MNHEY; CDR2 reads SVGEGT. Trimming removed 5 bases from V and 3 bases from J, with 11 bases in between. The CDR3 runs to 14 residues. CDR3 amino acids: CASSPGHLNQPQHF. CDR3 nucleotides: TGTGCCAGCAGTCCGGGACACCTCAATCAGCCCCAGCATTTT.

For the CDR3, the DNA is TGTGCCACCAGTGCGGATATATACAATGAGCAGTTCTTC. Translated, it gives CATSADIYNEQFF. The rearrangement uses TRBV24-1 and TRBJ2-1; D is unresolved. Trimming took off 5 bases at V and 4 bases at J, with 8 bases between the two ends. This CDR3 comprises 13 residues. From germline, CDR1 is KGHDR and CDR2 SFDVKD.